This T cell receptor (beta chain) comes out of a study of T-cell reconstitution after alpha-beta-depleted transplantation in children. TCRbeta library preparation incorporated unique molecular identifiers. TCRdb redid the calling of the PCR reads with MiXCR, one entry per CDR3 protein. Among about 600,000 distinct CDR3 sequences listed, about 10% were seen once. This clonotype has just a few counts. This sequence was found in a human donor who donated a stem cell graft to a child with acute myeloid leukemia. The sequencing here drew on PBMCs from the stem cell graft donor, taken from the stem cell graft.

CDR3: CSATPASHSYEQYF. CDR3 bases: TGCAGTGCCACCCCGGCTAGCCACTCCTACGAGCAGTACTTC. The chain employs TRBV20-1 and TRBJ2-7; TRBD2 is a possible D gene (5 bases). Germline V gene lookup returns CDR1 DFQATT and CDR2 SNEGSKA (reference sequence). V was trimmed by 6 bases and J by 0 bases, leaving 15 bases between them. The CDR3 has 14 residues.